These T cell receptor beta chains were read from a single sample in a study of T cell responses to AZD1222 COVID-19 vaccine. Assay: immunoSEQ multiplex PCR; the TCRdb copy retains only in-frame clones and omits some. The repertoire holds roughly 78,000 clones, 82% seen once, with 2.9% in the top ten. The sample here was peripheral blood, taken on day 0 of AZD1222 vaccination. Every receptor here comes from an adult in good health. CDR3s include the opening cysteine and the closing phenylalanine or tryptophan. The order of the fields is clone size, J gene, V gene, D gene, CDR3 length, CDR3 protein, CDR3 DNA. D genes are given only for firm matches. Not all rows give a size; the values are once, few, many and, for expanded clones, a class.

>NA|TRBJ1-2|TRBV19|TRBD1|13
CASSPNRGGGYTF
TGTGCCAGTAGTCCCAACAGGGGCGGCGGCTACACCTTC
>NA|TRBJ2-5|TRBV7-9|NA|15
CASSPRGVLPETQYF
TGTGCCAGCAGCCCTAGGGGCGTGCTCCCAGAGACCCAGTACTTC
>NA|TRBJ1-6|TRBV5-6|TRBD1|14
CASSAETGGSPLHF
TGTGCCAGCAGCGCGGAAACAGGGGGGTCACCCCTCCACTTT
>NA|TRBJ1-5|TRBV7-2|NA|14
CASSLVGVNQPQHF
TGTGCCAGCAGCTTAGTAGGGGTTAACCAGCCCCAGCATTTT
>once|TRBJ2-5|TRBV29-1|TRBD1|14
CSVTGGGPQETQYF
TGCAGCGTCACAGGGGGCGGCCCCCAAGAGACCCAGTACTTC
>NA|TRBJ2-2|TRBV7-7|NA|16
CASSKGGGRNTGELFF
TGTGCTAGCAGCAAAGGTGGGGGGCGAAACACCGGGGAGCTGTTTTTT
>NA|TRBJ1-2|TRBV7-3|TRBD1|13
CASSHPGTEVYTF
TGTGCCAGCAGCCACCCCGGGACAGAGGTCTACACCTTC
>NA|TRBJ2-5|TRBV5-1|TRBD2|13
CASSPGRGETQYF
TGCGCCAGCTCACCGGGGAGGGGAGAGACCCAGTACTTC
>NA|TRBJ2-7|TRBV4-3|NA|17
CASSQDHVAVSSYEQYF
TGCGCCAGCAGCCAAGATCATGTGGCAGTGAGCTCCTACGAGCAGTACTTC
>NA|TRBJ2-5|TRBV2|TRBD1|13
CATHRGLGETQYF
TGTGCCACACACAGGGGGCTAGGGGAGACCCAGTACTTC
>NA|TRBJ2-2|TRBV6-7|TRBD1|16
CASIQGTGFSTGELFF
TGTGCCAGCATTCAAGGGACAGGGTTTTCAACCGGGGAGCTGTTTTTT
>NA|TRBJ1-1|TRBV6-2/TRBV6-3|TRBD1|13
CASSHRDRTEAFF
TGTGCCAGCAGTCACCGGGACAGAACTGAAGCTTTCTTT
>NA|TRBJ2-3|TRBV7-2|TRBD2|17
CASSPPTSGGDTDTQYF
TGTGCCAGCAGCCCTCCAACAAGCGGGGGAGACACAGATACGCAGTATTTT
>NA|TRBJ2-7|TRBV7-2|NA|15
CASSFGGTSSYEQYF
TGTGCCAGCAGCTTCGGGGGCACCAGCTCCTACGAGCAGTACTTC
>NA|TRBJ1-1|TRBV19|TRBD1|14
CASIPRDRGTEAFF
TGTGCCAGTATCCCCCGGGACAGGGGTACTGAAGCTTTCTTT
>NA|TRBJ1-3|TRBV4-1|NA|15
CASSQDSAGVNTIYF
TGCGCCAGCAGCCAAGATAGCGCAGGGGTGAACACCATATATTTT
>NA|TRBJ2-7|TRBV6-2/TRBV6-3|NA|14
CASSWSTASYEQYF
TGTGCCAGCAGTTGGTCGACAGCGTCCTACGAGCAGTACTTC
>NA|TRBJ1-5|TRBV13|TRBD1|15
CASSIRDRGIQPQHF
TGTGCCAGCAGCATCCGGGACAGGGGGATTCAGCCCCAGCATTTT
>few|TRBJ1-5|TRBV4-1|NA|15
CASSQAVGSNQPQHF
TGCGCCAGCAGCCAAGCCGTGGGTAGCAATCAGCCCCAGCATTTT
>few|TRBJ1-5|TRBV7-2|NA|15
CASSLAQGTDQPQHF
TGTGCCAGCAGCTTAGCTCAGGGAACGGATCAGCCCCAGCATTTT
>NA|TRBJ1-2|TRBV6-2/TRBV6-3|NA|15
CASSGQYATNYGYTF
TGTGCCAGCAGCGGACAGTACGCGACTAACTATGGCTACACCTTC
>NA|TRBJ2-1|TRBV6-2/TRBV6-3|NA|16
CASSYSFGKADDEQFF
TGTGCCAGCAGTTACTCATTTGGGAAGGCAGACGATGAGCAGTTCTTC
>NA|TRBJ2-7|TRBV5-1|TRBD2|14
CASSLLGGTYEQYF
TGCGCCAGCAGCTTGCTGGGGGGGACCTACGAGCAGTACTTC
>NA|TRBJ2-1|TRBV4-1|NA|11
CASQDYNEQFF
TGCGCCAGTCAGGATTACAATGAGCAGTTCTTC
>NA|TRBJ2-3|TRBV6-5|TRBD1|16
CASSYSGTGDTDTQYF
TGTGCCAGCAGTTACTCGGGGACAGGGGACACAGATACGCAGTATTTT
>NA|TRBJ2-5|TRBV7-3|TRBD2|18
CASSSGLAGGKARETQYF
TGTGCCAGCAGCTCGGGACTAGCGGGGGGCAAGGCCCGGGAGACCCAGTACTTC
>NA|TRBJ1-1|TRBV5-6|NA|12
CASSLLVSEAFF
TGTGCCAGCAGCTTGCTGGTGTCCGAAGCTTTCTTT
>NA|TRBJ2-3|TRBV3-1/TRBV3-2|TRBD2|15
CASSRTSGGALTQYF
TGTGCCAGCAGCCGGACTAGCGGGGGGGCCCTTACGCAGTATTTT
>NA|TRBJ2-7|TRBV11-2|TRBD1|14
CASSVTQGTYEQYF
TGTGCCAGCAGCGTGACACAGGGGACATACGAGCAGTACTTC
>NA|TRBJ2-7|TRBV9|NA|16
CASIHGWEGGPYEQYF
TGTGCCAGCATCCACGGCTGGGAGGGGGGGCCTTACGAGCAGTACTTC
>NA|TRBJ1-2|TRBV5-6|NA|14
CASSLADSPYGYTF
TGTGCCAGCAGCCTCGCCGACAGCCCCTATGGCTACACCTTC
>NA|TRBJ1-2|TRBV14|NA|17
CASSRSVTEVRMYGYTF
TGTGCCAGCAGCCGATCCGTTACAGAAGTGAGGATGTATGGCTACACCTTC
>NA|TRBJ2-3|TRBV3-1/TRBV3-2|NA|13
CASSQEDGDTQYF
TGTGCCAGCAGCCAAGAGGACGGAGATACGCAGTATTTT
>NA|TRBJ1-1|TRBV6-5|NA|13
CASSYIMNTEAFF
TGTGCCAGCAGTTACATAATGAACACTGAAGCTTTCTTT
>NA|TRBJ2-5|TRBV5-4|NA|12
CASSPDQETQYF
TGTGCCAGCAGCCCCGATCAAGAGACCCAGTACTTC
>NA|TRBJ2-7|TRBV7-9|TRBD1|18
CASRTTLGQGVLGYEQYF
TGTGCCAGCAGAACCACCTTGGGACAGGGGGTGCTCGGCTACGAGCAGTACTTC
>NA|TRBJ1-5|TRBV6-5|NA|14
CASSLSNSNQPQHF
TGTGCCAGCAGTTTAAGTAATAGCAATCAGCCCCAGCATTTT
>NA|TRBJ1-2|TRBV28|TRBD1|14
CASSLSGQGYGYTF
TGTGCCAGCAGTTTATCGGGACAGGGCTATGGCTACACCTTC
>NA|TRBJ1-2|TRBV6-2/TRBV6-3|NA|12
CASSYDPRGYTF
TGTGCCAGCAGTTATGACCCGCGGGGCTACACCTTC
>NA|TRBJ2-1|TRBV6-5|TRBD1|13
CANPDRSDNEQFF
TGTGCCAACCCGGACAGGTCAGACAATGAGCAGTTCTTC
>NA|TRBJ1-1|TRBV28|NA|12
CASSLARAEAFF
TGTGCCAGCAGTTTGGCCCGGGCTGAAGCTTTCTTT
>once|TRBJ2-1|TRBV14|TRBD2|18
CASSQVRRLAVTGDEQFF
TGTGCCAGCAGCCAAGTGCGGAGACTAGCGGTAACAGGGGATGAGCAGTTCTTC
>NA|TRBJ1-5|TRBV2|TRBD1|15
CASKGASDGNQPQHF
TGTGCCAGCAAGGGGGCTTCGGATGGCAATCAGCCCCAGCATTTT
>NA|TRBJ2-7|TRBV10-3|NA|12
CAISEDTYEQYF
TGTGCCATCAGTGAAGACACTTACGAGCAGTACTTC
>NA|TRBJ1-2|TRBV2|NA|15
CASSEGRSSTYGYTF
TGTGCCAGCAGTGAAGGCAGATCCTCTACCTATGGCTACACCTTC